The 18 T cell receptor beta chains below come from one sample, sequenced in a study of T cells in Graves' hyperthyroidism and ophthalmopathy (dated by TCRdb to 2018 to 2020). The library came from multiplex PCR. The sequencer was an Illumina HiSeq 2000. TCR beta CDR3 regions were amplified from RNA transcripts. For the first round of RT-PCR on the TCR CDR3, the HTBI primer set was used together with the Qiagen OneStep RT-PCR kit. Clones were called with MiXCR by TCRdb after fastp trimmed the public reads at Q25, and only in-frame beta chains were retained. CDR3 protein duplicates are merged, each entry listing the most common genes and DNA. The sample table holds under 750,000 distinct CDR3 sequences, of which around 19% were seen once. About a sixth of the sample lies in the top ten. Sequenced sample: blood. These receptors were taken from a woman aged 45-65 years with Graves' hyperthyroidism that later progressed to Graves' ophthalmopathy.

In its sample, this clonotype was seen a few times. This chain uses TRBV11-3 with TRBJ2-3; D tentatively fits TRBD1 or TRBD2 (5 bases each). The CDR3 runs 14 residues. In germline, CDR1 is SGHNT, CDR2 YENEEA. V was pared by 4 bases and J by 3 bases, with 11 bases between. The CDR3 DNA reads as TGTGCCAGCAGCTACGAGGGGCGGACAGATACGCAGTATTTT. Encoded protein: CASSYEGRTDTQYF.

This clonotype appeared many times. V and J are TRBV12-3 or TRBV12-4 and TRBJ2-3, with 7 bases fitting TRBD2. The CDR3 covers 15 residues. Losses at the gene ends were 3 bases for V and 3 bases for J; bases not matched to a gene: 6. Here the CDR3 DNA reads TGTGCCAGCAGTTTGACAAGCGGGGAGACAGATACGCAGTATTTT. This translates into CASSLTSGETDTQYF.

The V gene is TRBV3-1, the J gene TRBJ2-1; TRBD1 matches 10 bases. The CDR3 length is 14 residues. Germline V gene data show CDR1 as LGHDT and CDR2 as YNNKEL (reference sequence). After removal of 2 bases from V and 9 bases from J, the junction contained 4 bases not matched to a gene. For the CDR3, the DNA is TGTGCCAGCAGCCAACGACAGGGGGCCGGTGAGCAGTTCTTC. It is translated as CASSQRQGAGEQFF.

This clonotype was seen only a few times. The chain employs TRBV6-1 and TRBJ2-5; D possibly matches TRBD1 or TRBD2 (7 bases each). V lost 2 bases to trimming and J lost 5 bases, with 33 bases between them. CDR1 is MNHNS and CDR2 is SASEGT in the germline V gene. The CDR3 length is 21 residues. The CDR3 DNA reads TGTGCCAGCAGTGAATTCGGCCACGGTCCAGGGGGAGCGGGGCCCGAGGAGACCCAGTACTTC. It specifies CASSEFGHGPGGAGPEETQYF.

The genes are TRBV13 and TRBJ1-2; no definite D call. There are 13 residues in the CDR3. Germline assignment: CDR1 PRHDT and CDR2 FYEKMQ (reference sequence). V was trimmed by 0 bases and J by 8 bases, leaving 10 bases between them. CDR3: CASSLGGYGGYTF. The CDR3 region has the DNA TGTGCCAGCAGCTTAGGGGGATACGGCGGCTACACCTTC.

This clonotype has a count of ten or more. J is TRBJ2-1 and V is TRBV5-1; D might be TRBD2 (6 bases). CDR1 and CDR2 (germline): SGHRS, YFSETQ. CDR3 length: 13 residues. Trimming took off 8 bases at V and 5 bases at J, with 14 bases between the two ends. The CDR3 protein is CASRLDFNNEQFF. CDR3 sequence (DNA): TGCGCCAGTCGACTAGATTTTAACAATGAGCAGTTCTTC.

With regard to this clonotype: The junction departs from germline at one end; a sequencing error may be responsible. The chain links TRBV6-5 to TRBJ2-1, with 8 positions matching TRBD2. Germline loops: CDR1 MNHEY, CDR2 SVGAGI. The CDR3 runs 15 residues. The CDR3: CASSDSQRGYNEQFF. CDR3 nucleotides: TGTGCCAGCAGTGACTCGCAGCGGGGGTACAATGAGCAGTTCTTC.

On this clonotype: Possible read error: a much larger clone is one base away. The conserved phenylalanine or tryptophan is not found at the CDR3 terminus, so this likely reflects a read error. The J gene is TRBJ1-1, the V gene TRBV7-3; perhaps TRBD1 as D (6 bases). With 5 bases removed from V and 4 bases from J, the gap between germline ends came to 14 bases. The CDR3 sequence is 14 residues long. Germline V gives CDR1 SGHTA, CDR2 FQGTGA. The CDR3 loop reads CASSPPPQGTEAFI. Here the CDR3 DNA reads TGTGCCAGCAGCCCCCCCCCACAGGGCACTGAAGCTTTCATT.

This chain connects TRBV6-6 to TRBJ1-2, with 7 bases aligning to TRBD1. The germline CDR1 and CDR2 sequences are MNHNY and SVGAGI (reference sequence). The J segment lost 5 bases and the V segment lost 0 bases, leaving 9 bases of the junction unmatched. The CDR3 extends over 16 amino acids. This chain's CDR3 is CASSYSVTGARYGYTF. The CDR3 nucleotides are TGTGCCAGCAGTTACTCGGTTACAGGGGCTAGATATGGCTACACCTTC.

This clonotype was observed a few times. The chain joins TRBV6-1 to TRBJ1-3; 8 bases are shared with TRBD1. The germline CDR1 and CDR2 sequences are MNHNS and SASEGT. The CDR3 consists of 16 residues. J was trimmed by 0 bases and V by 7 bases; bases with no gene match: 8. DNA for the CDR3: TGTGCCAGCACCCCAAGGGACAGGAGCTCTGGAAACACCATATATTTT. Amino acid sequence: CASTPRDRSSGNTIYF.

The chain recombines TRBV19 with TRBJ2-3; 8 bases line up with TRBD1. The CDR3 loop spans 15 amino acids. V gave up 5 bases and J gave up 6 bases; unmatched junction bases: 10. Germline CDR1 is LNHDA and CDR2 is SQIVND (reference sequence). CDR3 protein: CASSPTGELTDTQYF. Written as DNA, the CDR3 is TGTGCCAGTAGTCCGACAGGGGAATTAACGGATACGCAGTATTTT.

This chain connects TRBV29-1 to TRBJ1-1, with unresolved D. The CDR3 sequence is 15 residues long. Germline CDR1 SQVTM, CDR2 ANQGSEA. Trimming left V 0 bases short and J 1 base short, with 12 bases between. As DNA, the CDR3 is TGCAGCGTTGAAGATAGTGGCCGACGGAACACTGAAGCTTTCTTT. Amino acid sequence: CSVEDSGRRNTEAFF.

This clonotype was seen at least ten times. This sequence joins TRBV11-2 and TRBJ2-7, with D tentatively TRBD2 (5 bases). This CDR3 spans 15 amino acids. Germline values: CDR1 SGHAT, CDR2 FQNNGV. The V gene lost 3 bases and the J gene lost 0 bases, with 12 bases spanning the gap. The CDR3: CASSLGDARSYEQYF. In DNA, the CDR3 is TGTGCCAGCAGCTTGGGAGACGCACGCTCCTACGAGCAGTACTTC.

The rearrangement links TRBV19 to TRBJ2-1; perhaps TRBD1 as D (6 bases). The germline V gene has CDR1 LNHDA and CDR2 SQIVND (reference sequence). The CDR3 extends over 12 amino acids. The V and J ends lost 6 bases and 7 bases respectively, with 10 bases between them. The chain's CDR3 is CASSDQGNEQFF. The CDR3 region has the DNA TGTGCCAGTAGCGATCAGGGGAATGAGCAGTTCTTC. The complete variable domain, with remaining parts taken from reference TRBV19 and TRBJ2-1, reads DGGITQSPKYLFRKEGQNVTLSCEQNLNHDAMYWYRQDPGQGLRLIYYSQIVNDFQKGDIAEGYSVSREKKESFPLTVTSAQKNPTAFYLCASSDQGNEQFFGPGTRLTVL.

The chain's CDR3 is CASTLLAGEVYEQFF. In nucleotides, the CDR3 is TGTGCCAGCACCCTACTCGCAGGGGAGGTTTATGAGCAGTTCTTC. The rearrangement joins TRBV5-6 to TRBJ2-1; the D call may be TRBD1 or TRBD2 (6 bases each). CDR3 length: 15 amino acids. Deletions cut 6 bases from V and 8 bases from J, with 21 bases between. Per germline, CDR1 SGHDT and CDR2 YYEEEE.

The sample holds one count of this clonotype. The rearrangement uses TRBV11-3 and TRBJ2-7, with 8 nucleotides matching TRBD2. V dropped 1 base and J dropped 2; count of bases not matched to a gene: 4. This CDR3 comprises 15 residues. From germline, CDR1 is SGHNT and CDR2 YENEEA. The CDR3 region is CASSLGSGGPYEQYF. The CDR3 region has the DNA TGTGCCAGCAGCTTAGGAAGCGGGGGCCCCTACGAGCAGTACTTC.

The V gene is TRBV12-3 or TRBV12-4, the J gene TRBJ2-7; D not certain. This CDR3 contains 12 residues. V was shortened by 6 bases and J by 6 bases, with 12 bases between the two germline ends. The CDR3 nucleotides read TGTGCCAGCAGCATCACCGGCGGCGAGCAGTACTTC. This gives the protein CASSITGGEQYF.

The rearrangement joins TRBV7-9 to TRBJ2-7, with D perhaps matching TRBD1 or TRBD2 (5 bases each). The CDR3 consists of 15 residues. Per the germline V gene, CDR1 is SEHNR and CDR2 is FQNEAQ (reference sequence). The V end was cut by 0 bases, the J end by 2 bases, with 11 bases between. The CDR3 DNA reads TGTGCCAGCAGCTTAGCCGGGACGTACCCCTACGAGCAGTACTTC. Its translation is CASSLAGTYPYEQYF.